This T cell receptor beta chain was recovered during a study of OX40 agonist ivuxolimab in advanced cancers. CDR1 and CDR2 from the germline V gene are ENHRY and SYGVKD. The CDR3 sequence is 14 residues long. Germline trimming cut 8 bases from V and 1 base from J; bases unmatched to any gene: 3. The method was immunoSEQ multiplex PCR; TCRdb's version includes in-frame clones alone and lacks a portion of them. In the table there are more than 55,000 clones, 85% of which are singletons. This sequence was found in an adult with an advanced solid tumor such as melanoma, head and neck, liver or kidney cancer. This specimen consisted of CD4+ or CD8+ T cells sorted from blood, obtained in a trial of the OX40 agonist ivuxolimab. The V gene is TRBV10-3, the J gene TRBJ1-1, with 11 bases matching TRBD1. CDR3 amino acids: CAIGDRGKNTEAFF. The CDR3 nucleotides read TGTGCCATCGGGGACAGGGGGAAGAACACTGAAGCTTTCTTT.